This T cell receptor (beta chain) was documented in a study of T-cell memory formation after mild COVID-19. Between the trimmed V and J ends, which lost 6 bases and 5 bases, there was a span of 11 bases. The CDR3 consists of 12 residues. Germline CDR1 is SGHKS and CDR2 is YYEKEE (reference sequence). A single record per CDR3 protein comes from TCRdb applying MiXCR to the 5' RACE reads. This table holds 400,000 to 500,000 distinct CDR3 sequences, 20% to 25% found once. J is TRBJ2-5 and V is TRBV5-5; tentative D call: TRBD2 (5 bases). The sequencing sample was made of PBMCs or a T cell subset sorted from them (not recorded which). The source is an adult woman who had mild COVID-19 (a few samples of this study predate the infection). Cell type and time point are not known. The CDR3 loop is CASISTGETQYF. CDR3 in DNA: TGTGCCAGCATCTCAACGGGGGAGACCCAGTACTTC.